Listed below are T cell receptor beta chains from one sample, sequenced in a study of early T cells in non-severe SARS-CoV-2 infection. In TCRdb, the 5' RACE reads were re-called with MiXCR into one record per CDR3 protein. This table holds more than 80,000 distinct CDR3 sequences, under 15% found once. Input material: whole blood. These receptors came from an adult who was a healthcare worker with PCR-confirmed SARS-CoV-2 infection or an uninfected control (not recorded which). The CDR3 runs from the conserved cysteine through the conserved F or W. The D gene is left open where the match is weak. Clone size is not always given. Where it is, it says once, few, many or a class for expanded clones.

few,TRBJ2-7,TRBV4-1,.,CASSQGGMTEQYF,TGCGCCAGCAGCCAAGGCGGCATGACCGAGCAGTACTTC
many,TRBJ1-1,TRBV9,.,CASSVATTGNTEAFF,TGTGCCAGCAGCGTAGCCACGACAGGTAACACTGAAGCTTTCTTT
.,TRBJ2-4,TRBV29-1,.,CSVEGGARNIQYF,TGCAGCGTTGAAGGGGGGGCTCGGAACATTCAGTACTTC
.,TRBJ1-3,TRBV2,.,CASKGGVSGNTIYF,TGTGCCAGCAAGGGTGGAGTCTCTGGAAACACCATATATTTT
.,TRBJ1-1,TRBV7-9,TRBD1,CASSLQGAMNTEAFF,TGTGCCAGCAGCTTACAGGGGGCGATGAACACTGAAGCTTTCTTT
many,TRBJ2-1,TRBV7-8,TRBD1,CASSLGQGRYNEQFF,TGTGCCAGCAGTTTAGGACAGGGCCGGTACAATGAGCAGTTCTTC
many,TRBJ1-2,TRBV28,TRBD1,CASSPTGDYGYTF,TGTGCCAGCAGTCCCACAGGGGATTACGGCTACACCTTC
many,TRBJ2-1,TRBV11-3,TRBD2,CASSRSGEGYNEQFF,TGTGCCAGCAGCCGTAGCGGGGAGGGCTACAATGAGCAGTTCTTC
.,TRBJ2-5,TRBV19,.,CASSISTGLETQYF,TGTGCCAGTAGTATATCTACAGGGTTGGAGACCCAGTACTTC
many,TRBJ1-4,TRBV6-5,.,CASSYGALKEKLFF,TGTGCCAGCAGTTACGGGGCATTGAAGGAAAAACTGTTTTTT